The 19 T cell receptor beta chains reported below all come from one sample, sequenced in a study of shared clonotypes between healthy human individuals. TCRdb keeps only in-frame clones here, not all; method: immunoSEQ multiplex PCR. The sample has fewer than 850,000 clones; less than 95% are singletons. Material for sequencing was memory CD8+ T cells from PBMCs. The subset was: CD45RO+ cells pooled with CCR7-negative TemRA cells. The receptors derive from a man aged 18-30 years in good health. Some clones in this sample may be carry-over from other donors' samples.

The chain has TRBV11-2 and TRBJ2-4; 7 positions agree with TRBD1. Germline V gene lookup returns CDR1 SGHAT and CDR2 FQNNGV. V shed 5 bases and J 9 bases; nucleotides not matched to a gene: 10. This CDR3 region has 14 residues. Written as DNA, the CDR3 is TGTGCCAGCAGCCCTTCGGGACAGCTGGGCATTCAGTACTTC. Encoded protein: CASSPSGQLGIQYF.

The chain employs TRBV27 and TRBJ2-1, with D hard to call. Trimming stripped 4 bases from V and 5 bases from J, with 9 bases between. This CDR3 comprises 13 residues. CDR1 is MNHEY, CDR2 SMNVEV, per germline (reference sequence). As DNA, the CDR3 is TGTGCCAGCAGTTCCGGTTTCCACAATGAGCAGTTCTTC. It translates to CASSSGFHNEQFF.

The V and J genes are TRBV30 and TRBJ1-1; TRBD1 is a possible D gene (5 bases). Germline V CDR1 and CDR2: GTSNPN, SVGIG (reference sequence). CDR3 length equals 12 residues. The V end was cut by 2 bases, the J end by 10 bases, with 14 bases between. The CDR3 DNA sequence: TGTGCCTGGAGTATGGGGACCCCCGGAGCTTTCTTT. Translated, it gives CAWSMGTPGAFF.

For this clone: At one end, the junction sequence differs from germline, possibly due to a read error. This sequence joins TRBV19 and TRBJ2-7; 8 bases are shared with TRBD2. The CDR3 has 16 residues. In germline, CDR1 is LNHDA, CDR2 SQIVND (reference sequence). CDR3 region: CVSSVFPGGSWDEQYF. Written as DNA, the CDR3 is TGTGTCAGTAGTGTCTTTCCGGGAGGGTCGTGGGACGAGCAGTACTTC.

The chain joins TRBV6-1 to TRBJ1-2; TRBD1 aligns across 9 bases. After removal of 6 bases from V and 5 bases from J, the junction contained 7 bases not matched to a gene. From germline, CDR1 is MNHNS and CDR2 SASEGT. This CDR3 is built from 14 residues. The CDR3 is CASRRTGESYGYTF. The CDR3 DNA reads TGTGCCAGCAGAAGGACAGGGGAGAGTTATGGCTACACCTTC.

This chain connects TRBV14 to TRBJ2-1, with D unresolved. The CDR3 sequence is 16 residues long. V was clipped by 1 base and J by 5 bases, with 15 bases between them. The germline CDR1 and CDR2 sequences are SGHDN and FVKESK. CDR3 sequence: CASSQGAKRWDNEQFF. The CDR3 DNA is TGTGCCAGCAGCCAAGGGGCTAAGCGATGGGACAATGAGCAGTTCTTC.

This clone has only a few counts. The junction and the germline gene differ at one end; a read error may be behind it. The gene calls are TRBV9 and TRBJ1-2; TRBD1 aligns across 7 bases. Per germline, CDR1 SGDLS and CDR2 YYNGEE. The CDR3 covers 11 residues. CDR3 in DNA: TGTGCCAGCAGCCTCGGACAGGCAGCCTCCTTC. Amino acids: CASSLGQAASF.

The chain combines TRBV4-3 with TRBJ2-7; D is perhaps TRBD2 (6 bases). Germline V CDR1 and CDR2: LGHNA, YSLEER. This CDR3 region has 15 residues. The germline V and J ends were trimmed by 0 bases and 3 bases, with 12 bases remaining between them. CDR3 residues: CASSQEIAEVYEQYF. CDR3 DNA sequence: TGCGCCAGCAGCCAAGAGATAGCGGAGGTCTACGAGCAGTACTTC.

CDR3 bases: TGTGCCAGCAGCTTGGGACTAGCGGGAATCCTGGGCTACAATGAGCAGTTCTTC. Protein: CASSLGLAGILGYNEQFF. The chain has TRBV5-6 and TRBJ2-1; 11 bases agree with TRBD2. The CDR3 has 18 residues. Trimming removed 0 bases from V and 3 bases from J; junction bases left unmatched: 8. Germline V lookup: CDR1 SGHDT, CDR2 YYEEEE.

J is TRBJ2-1 and V is TRBV9; 9 bases match TRBD1. Per germline, CDR1 SGDLS and CDR2 YYNGEE. The CDR3 sequence is 15 residues long. V trimming: 1 base; J trimming: 8 bases; junction bases outside the gene matches: 7. The chain's CDR3 is CASSVFGTGLDEQFF. CDR3 nucleotides: TGTGCCAGCAGCGTATTCGGGACAGGGTTGGATGAGCAGTTCTTC.

This chain links TRBV19 with TRBJ1-5; D perhaps matches TRBD1 (5 bases). Between the trimmed V and J ends, which lost 0 bases and 2 bases, there was a span of 5 bases. CDR3 length: 14 amino acids. Germline V CDR1 and CDR2: LNHDA, SQIVND (reference sequence). The CDR3: CASSIEGGNQPQHF. The CDR3 nucleotides read TGTGCCAGTAGTATAGAGGGGGGCAATCAGCCCCAGCATTTT.

CDR3 nucleotides: TGCGCCAGCAGCTTGCTCCAGCGGGAGGGCCTTGAGACCCAGTACTTC. Amino acids: CASSLLQREGLETQYF. This rearrangement joins TRBV5-1 to TRBJ2-5, with 10 bases that match TRBD2. V dropped 1 base and J dropped 5; count of bases not matched to a gene: 8. In germline, CDR1 is SGHRS, CDR2 YFSETQ. This CDR3 has 16 amino acids.

The V call is TRBV6-6, the J call TRBJ1-5; D not certain. The CDR3 runs 16 residues. V lost 0 bases and J lost 2, with 11 bases in between. Germline CDR1 is MNHNY and CDR2 is SVGAGI (reference sequence). The CDR3 region has the DNA TGTGCCAGCAGTTACTCGATCTCAGGAGGCAATCAGCCCCAGCATTTT. It is translated as CASSYSISGGNQPQHF.

The V call is TRBV2, the J call TRBJ2-7, with TRBD2 identical over 9 bases. Losses at the gene ends were 6 bases for V and 2 bases for J; bases not matched to a gene: 2. The CDR3 is made up of 13 amino acids. Germline CDR1 and CDR2: SNHLY and FYNNEI. In DNA, the CDR3 is TGTGCCAGCAGACGACTAGCGGCCTACGAGCAGTACTTC. Translation: CASRRLAAYEQYF.

The CDR3 is CASSLGGWVGEKLFF. CDR3 DNA sequence: TGTGCCAGCAGCTTAGGAGGTTGGGTGGGCGAAAAACTGTTTTTT. The chain has TRBV7-9 and TRBJ1-4, with unresolved D. The CDR3 is 15 residues long. Germline CDR1 is SEHNR and CDR2 is FQNEAQ (reference sequence). V gave up 1 base and J gave up 8 bases, with 14 bases separating them.

This chain joins TRBV7-9 and TRBJ1-1; a weak D match, TRBD1 (6 bases). The germline CDR1 and CDR2 sequences are SEHNR and FQNEAQ (reference sequence). This CDR3 contains 13 residues. V lost 5 bases and J lost 6, with 13 bases in between. The CDR3 sequence: CASSLRGVPEAFF. CDR3 nucleotides: TGTGCCAGCAGCCTCAGGGGCGTCCCTGAAGCTTTCTTT.

The chain recombines TRBV19 with TRBJ2-2; no firm D call. The germline V gene has CDR1 LNHDA and CDR2 SQIVND (reference sequence). The germline V and J ends were trimmed by 1 base and 6 bases, with 12 bases remaining between them. The CDR3 is 15 residues long. CDR3: CASSIGQYLAGELFF. The CDR3 DNA reads TGTGCCAGTAGTATAGGGCAGTACCTGGCCGGGGAGCTGTTTTTT.

V gene TRBV2 combines with J gene TRBJ2-7, with D unresolved. CDR1 and CDR2 from the germline V gene are SNHLY and FYNNEI. The CDR3 covers 14 residues. Between the trimmed V and J ends, which lost 3 bases and 0 bases, there was a span of 9 bases. The CDR3 nucleotides are TGTGCCAGCAGTGAGTCGGTCTTCTCCTACGAGCAGTACTTC. Encoded protein: CASSESVFSYEQYF.

The chain has TRBV10-3 and TRBJ1-3; TRBD1 agrees at 7 bases. Trimming cost V 4 bases and J 0 bases; bases outside gene matches: 6. This CDR3 is 16 amino acids long. CDR1 and CDR2 (germline): ENHRY, SYGVKD. The CDR3 sequence: CAISGGQLPSGNTIYF. Here the CDR3 DNA reads TGTGCCATCAGTGGGGGACAGCTCCCCTCTGGAAACACCATATATTTT.